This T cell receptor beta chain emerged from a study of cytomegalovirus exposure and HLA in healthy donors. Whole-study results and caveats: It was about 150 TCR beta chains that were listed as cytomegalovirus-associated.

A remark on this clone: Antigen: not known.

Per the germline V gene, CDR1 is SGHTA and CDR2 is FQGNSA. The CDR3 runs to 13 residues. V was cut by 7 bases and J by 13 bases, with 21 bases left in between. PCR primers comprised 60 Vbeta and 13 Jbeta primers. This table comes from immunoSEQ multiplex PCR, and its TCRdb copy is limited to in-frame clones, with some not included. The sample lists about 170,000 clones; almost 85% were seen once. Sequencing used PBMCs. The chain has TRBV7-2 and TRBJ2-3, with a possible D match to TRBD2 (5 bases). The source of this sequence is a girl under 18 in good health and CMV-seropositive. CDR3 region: CASTPGMDFKKYF. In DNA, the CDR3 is TGTGCCAGCACCCCCGGGATGGATTTTAAGAAGTATTTT.